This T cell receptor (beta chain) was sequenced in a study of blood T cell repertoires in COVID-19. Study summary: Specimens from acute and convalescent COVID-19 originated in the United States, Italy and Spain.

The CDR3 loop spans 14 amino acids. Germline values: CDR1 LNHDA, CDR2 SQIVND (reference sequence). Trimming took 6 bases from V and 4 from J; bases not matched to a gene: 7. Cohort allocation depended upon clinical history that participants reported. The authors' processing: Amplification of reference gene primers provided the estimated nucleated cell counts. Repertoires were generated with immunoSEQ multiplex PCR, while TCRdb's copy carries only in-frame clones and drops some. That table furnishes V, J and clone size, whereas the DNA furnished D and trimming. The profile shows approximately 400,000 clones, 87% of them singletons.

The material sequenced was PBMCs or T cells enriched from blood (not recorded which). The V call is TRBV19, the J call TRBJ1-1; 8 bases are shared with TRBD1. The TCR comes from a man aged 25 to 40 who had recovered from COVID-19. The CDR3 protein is CASRTTTGGTEAFF. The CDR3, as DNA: TGTGCCAGTAGGACGACCACAGGGGGCACTGAAGCTTTCTTT.